These 10 T cell receptor beta chains were sequenced from one sample in a study of blood T cell repertoires in COVID-19. Assay used: immunoSEQ multiplex PCR; TCRdb lists only in-frame clones, some missing. Altogether approximately 150,000 clones are present, more than 80% being singletons, with the ten largest covering roughly 13%. The sequencing sample was made of peripheral blood. These TCRs come from a man aged 18-30 years with COVID-19, enrolled during active disease.

This clone appeared a few times. The chain recombines TRBV11-3 with TRBJ2-2, with TRBD2 matching 13 bases. The V and J ends lost 5 bases and 4 bases, in that order; junction bases with no gene match: 7. Per germline, CDR1 SGHNT and CDR2 YENEEA. This CDR3 has 17 amino acids. The chain's CDR3 is CASSLGLAGARTGELFF. The CDR3 DNA reads TGTGCCAGCAGCCTTGGACTAGCGGGAGCGCGCACCGGGGAGCTGTTTTTT. The complete variable domain, with remaining parts taken from reference TRBV11-3 and TRBJ2-2, reads EAGVVQSPRYKIIEKKQPVAFWCNPISGHNTLYWYLQNLGQGPELLIRYENEEAVDDSQLPKDRFSAERLKGVDSTLKIQPAELGDSAVYLCASSLGLAGARTGELFFGEGSRLTVL.

The rearrangement joins TRBV6-1 to TRBJ2-1; 14 bases agree with TRBD2. CDR3 length equals 18 residues. Germline assignment: CDR1 MNHNS and CDR2 SASEGT. Trimming removed 4 bases from V and 1 base from J; junction bases left unmatched: 6. For the CDR3, the DNA is TGTGCCAGCAGTGGCCGGACTAGCGGGAGGACGTCCTACAATGAGCAGTTCTTC. Translating it yields CASSGRTSGRTSYNEQFF.

The V call is TRBV27, the J call TRBJ2-1; 11 bases align to TRBD2. V was clipped by 8 bases and J by 4 bases; unmatched bases: 4. CDR3 length: 14 amino acids. Germline loops: CDR1 MNHEY, CDR2 SMNVEV (reference sequence). This CDR3 is CASRTSGRYNEQFF. The DNA for the CDR3 is TGTGCCAGCCGAACTAGCGGGAGATACAATGAGCAGTTCTTC.

Comment on this clone: At one end, the junction sequence differs from germline, possibly due to a read error. The rearrangement joins TRBV2 to TRBJ2-1, with 7 bases lining up with TRBD2. CDR1 SNHLY and CDR2 FYNNEI come from the germline V gene. The CDR3 is made up of 14 amino acids. CDR3 amino acids: CASGEGLAVNEQFF. The CDR3 DNA is TGTGCCAGCGGTGAAGGGCTAGCGGTTAATGAGCAGTTCTTC.

This clone was observed once. The chain has TRBV27 and TRBJ2-5, with D unclear. Germline CDR1 and CDR2: MNHEY and SMNVEV (reference sequence). The CDR3 is made up of 12 amino acids. V dropped 5 bases and J dropped 4 bases, with 8 bases sitting between them. Here the CDR3 reads CASSKRGETQYF. For the CDR3, the DNA is TGTGCCAGCAGTAAACGCGGAGAGACCCAGTACTTC.

This chain uses TRBV5-4 with TRBJ2-1, with 7 bases that match TRBD2. Germline values: CDR1 SGHNT, CDR2 YYREEE (reference sequence). The CDR3 is 12 amino acids. Unmatched junction bases numbered 4, after V lost 3 bases and J lost 10 bases. CDR3 region: CASSWGGREQFF. The CDR3 DNA follows: TGTGCCAGCAGCTGGGGGGGTAGGGAGCAGTTCTTC.

J is TRBJ2-2 and V is TRBV28; D call uncertain. CDR1 and CDR2 from the germline V gene are MDHEN and SYDVKM. V lost 5 bases and J lost 1, with 8 bases in between. The CDR3 is made up of 14 amino acids. The CDR3 sequence is CASSTSRNTGELFF. In nucleotides, the CDR3 is TGTGCCAGCAGTACCAGTCGGAACACCGGGGAGCTGTTTTTT.

In this sample, this clone turned up once. The chain employs TRBV11-3 and TRBJ2-1; D gene uncertain. The CDR3 consists of 15 residues. With 3 bases removed from V and 1 base from J, the gap between germline ends came to 10 bases. Germline V gene lookup returns CDR1 SGHNT and CDR2 YENEEA. The DNA for the CDR3 is TGTGCCAGCAGCTTGAATCCAGGATCCTACAATGAGCAGTTCTTC. This translates into CASSLNPGSYNEQFF.

The chain has TRBV19 and TRBJ1-5; TRBD1 aligns across 7 bases. This CDR3 is 14 amino acids long. The V and J ends lost 6 bases and 3 bases, in that order; junction bases with no gene match: 5. Germline V gives CDR1 LNHDA, CDR2 SQIVND (reference sequence). The CDR3 is CASRLTGVNQPQHF. DNA of the CDR3: TGTGCCAGTAGACTCACAGGGGTCAATCAGCCCCAGCATTTT.

This clone ranks as medium-sized. The chain uses TRBV6-2 or TRBV6-3 and TRBJ2-5; D not resolved. From germline, CDR1 is MNHEY and CDR2 SVGEGT. V lost 2 bases and J 5 bases, leaving 3 bases between the germline ends. This CDR3 comprises 11 residues. The CDR3 bases are TGTGCCAGCAGTTACCCGGAGACCCAGTACTTC. This gives the protein CASSYPETQYF.